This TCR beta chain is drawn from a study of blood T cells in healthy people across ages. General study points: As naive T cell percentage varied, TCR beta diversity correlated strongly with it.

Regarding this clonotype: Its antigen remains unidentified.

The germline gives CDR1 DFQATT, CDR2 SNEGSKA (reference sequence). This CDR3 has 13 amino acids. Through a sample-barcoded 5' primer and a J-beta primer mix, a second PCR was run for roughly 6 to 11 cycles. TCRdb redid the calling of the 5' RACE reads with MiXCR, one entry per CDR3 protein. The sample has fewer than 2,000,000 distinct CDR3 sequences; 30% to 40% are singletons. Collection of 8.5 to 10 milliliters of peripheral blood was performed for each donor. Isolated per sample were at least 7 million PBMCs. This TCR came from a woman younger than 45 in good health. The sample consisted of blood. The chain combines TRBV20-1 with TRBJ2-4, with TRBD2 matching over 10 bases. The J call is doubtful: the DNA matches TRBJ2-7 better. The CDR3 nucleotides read TGCAGTGCCGGCCGTATAGCGGGGGGCGAGCAGTACTTC. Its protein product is CSAGRIAGGEQYF.